The rows below give T cell receptor beta chains drawn from one sample of a study of blood T cell repertoires in COVID-19. Profiling relied on immunoSEQ multiplex PCR, and the TCRdb table lists in-frame clones only, not all of them. This sample has 150,000 to 200,000 clones, with more than 75% found just once. The sequenced sample was PBMCs or T cells enriched from blood (not recorded which). These receptors were collected from a woman in her 50s with acute COVID-19. Both conserved end residues are part of each CDR3. A D gene is named only where the DNA matches it firmly. Some rows have no size entry. The others give once, few or many, or a class for an expanded clone.

TRBV11-1	-	TRBD2	TRBJ2-5	13	TGTGCCAGCAGCCCGCCGACCGGGGGGAGTCGGTACTTC	CASSPPTGGSRYF
TRBV3-1/TRBV3-2	-	-	TRBJ1-4	16	TGTGCCAGCAGCCACCACTGGCGCAGGGAAGACGAAAAACTGTTTTTT	CASSHHWRREDEKLFF
TRBV7-8	-	-	TRBJ1-2	16	TGTGCCAGCAGCTTAGGCAGGGCGGGATGGGGCTATGGCTACACCTTC	CASSLGRAGWGYGYTF
TRBV7-2	-	-	TRBJ2-2	16	TGTGCCAGCAGCTTAGCCGGGAAGATGGACACCGGGGAGCTGTTTTTT	CASSLAGKMDTGELFF
TRBV2	-	-	TRBJ1-6	15	TGTGCCAGCAGTGAAGCCCCAGGGCATAATTCACCCCTCCACTTT	CASSEAPGHNSPLHF
TRBV19	-	-	TRBJ1-5	17	TGTGCCAGTAGTATAGACAAGCCCCTGCCCAGCAATCAGCCCCAGCATTTT	CASSIDKPLPSNQPQHF
TRBV5-1	once	TRBD2	TRBJ2-3	16	TGCGCCAGCAGCCCGGTCGCGGGGGTATCCACAGATACGCAGTATTTT	CASSPVAGVSTDTQYF
TRBV4-1	-	TRBD2	TRBJ2-3	16	TGCGCCAGCAGCCAAGGACTAGCGGGGGCCTTGAATACGCAGTATTTT	CASSQGLAGALNTQYF
TRBV27	-	TRBD2	TRBJ2-1	18	TGTGCCAGCAGTTTCGGGGGAAGCGGGGGATTATCCTACAATGAGCAGTTCTTC	CASSFGGSGGLSYNEQFF
TRBV3-1/TRBV3-2	-	TRBD1	TRBJ1-2	16	TGTGCCAGCAGCCAGAATTCGGGGACAGGGCTTGGAGGCTACACCTTC	CASSQNSGTGLGGYTF
TRBV6-5	few	-	TRBJ2-6	13	TGTGCCAGCAGCCTTTCTGGGGCCAACGTCCTGACTTTC	CASSLSGANVLTF
TRBV3-1/TRBV3-2	-	TRBD1	TRBJ2-4	19	TGTGCCAGCAGCCGGATTACCGGGGACAGGGGGCTAGCCAAAAACATTCAGTACTTC	CASSRITGDRGLAKNIQYF
TRBV19	-	TRBD1	TRBJ2-6	17	TGTGCCAGTAGAACCGGGACAGGGCTCTCTGGGGCCAACGTCCTGACTTTC	CASRTGTGLSGANVLTF
TRBV6-4	once	-	TRBJ1-1	16	TGTGCCAGCAAGCGACCCACCCGAGAGAACAAGGCTGAAGCTTTCTTT	CASKRPTRENKAEAFF
TRBV11-2	-	TRBD1	TRBJ1-5	17	TGTGCCAGCAGCCACGGACAGGCGGCTTCTGGCAATCAGCCCCAGCATTTT	CASSHGQAASGNQPQHF
TRBV28	-	TRBD1	TRBJ1-1	14	TGTGCCAGCAGTTTATCTCATGGACAGGGTGAAGCTTTCTTT	CASSLSHGQGEAFF
TRBV19	-	-	TRBJ2-2	17	TGTGCCAGTAGTATGCACGAGGGCAGGTCCAAGGCCGGGGAGCTGTTTTTT	CASSMHEGRSKAGELFF
TRBV24-1	-	TRBD1	TRBJ1-5	16	TGTGCCACCAGTGACCCCGCACAGGGGGCAAGGCAGCCCCAGCATTTT	CATSDPAQGARQPQHF
TRBV28	-	TRBD1	TRBJ1-2	16	TGTGCCAGCAGCACCGGGACAGGGGAACTAAACTATGGCTACACCTTC	CASSTGTGELNYGYTF
TRBV3-1/TRBV3-2	-	-	TRBJ1-4	15	TGTGCCAGCAGCCGGACGACAGGCTCGGGTGAAAAACTGTTTTTT	CASSRTTGSGEKLFF
TRBV13	-	-	TRBJ2-1	12	TGTGCCAGCAGTTCTGGGGGGAATGAGCAGTTCTTC	CASSSGGNEQFF
TRBV29-1	-	-	TRBJ1-2	12	TGCAGCGTGACAGAGGCCGGATATGGCTACACCTTC	CSVTEAGYGYTF
TRBV20-1	-	-	TRBJ2-3	11	TGCAGTGCTAGAGTTCGTGATACGCAGTATTTT	CSARVRDTQYF
TRBV7-3	-	TRBD1	TRBJ2-1	15	TGTGCCAGCAGCTCGGGACAGGGGGCCTACAATGAGCAGTTCTTC	CASSSGQGAYNEQFF
TRBV9	-	TRBD1	TRBJ2-2	13	TGTGCCAGCAGCGAAACAGGGGGCGGGGAGCTGTTTTTT	CASSETGGGELFF
TRBV6-4	-	-	TRBJ2-1	15	TGTGCCAGCAGTGTTGCCGCGTCCTCCTACAATGAGCAGTTCTTC	CASSVAASSYNEQFF
TRBV30	once	TRBD1	TRBJ1-5	17	TGTGCCTGGAGTGGCCGGGACAGGGGTTGGAGCAATCAGCCCCAGCATTTT	CAWSGRDRGWSNQPQHF
TRBV7-8	-	TRBD1	TRBJ1-1	15	TGTGCCAGCAGCTTAAGGGCGACAGGGGGCACTGAAGCTTTCTTT	CASSLRATGGTEAFF
TRBV3-1/TRBV3-2	-	-	TRBJ1-4	16	TGTGCCAGCAGCTTGAACAGGATTACAACTAATGAAAAACTGTTTTTT	CASSLNRITTNEKLFF
TRBV4-1	-	TRBD1	TRBJ1-4	16	TGCGCCAGCAGCCGCATACCCGACAGGGGAGATGAAAAACTGTTTTTT	CASSRIPDRGDEKLFF
TRBV30	-	-	TRBJ2-1	14	TGTGCCTGGAAAAATCCCGCGATAAACAATGAGCAGTTCTTC	CAWKNPAINNEQFF